The 15 T cell receptor beta chains below all came from one sample that was sequenced in a study of shared clonotypes between healthy human individuals (dated by TCRdb to 2018 to 2020). The receptor library was made with the immunoSEQ multiplex PCR assay. TCRdb re-hosts the immuneACCESS table, in-frame sequences only. Its copies lack some clones; in the studies checked, an unresolved V gene accounts for under half of them, and the cause for the rest is not known. The sample contains fewer than 1.6 million clones, approximately 98.5% of them found a single time. Around 0.33% of the sample is taken by the ten largest. The material sequenced was naive CD4+ T cells sorted from blood. What this sample's cell subset or site label stands for: CD45RA+ positively selected. The receptors originated from a man aged 30 to 45 in good health.

This sequence joins TRBV16 and TRBJ1-5; no firm D call. With 4 bases removed from V and 5 bases from J, the gap between germline ends came to 12 bases. CDR1 KGHSY and CDR2 FQNENV come from the germline V gene. CDR3 length: 14 amino acids. The CDR3 protein is CASSPSAEYQPQHF. Here the CDR3 DNA reads TGTGCCAGCAGCCCAAGCGCAGAATATCAGCCCCAGCATTTT.

CDR3 DNA: TGTGCCAGCAATACACAGGGGAACACTGAAGCTTTCTTT. Its translation is CASNTQGNTEAFF. The chain combines TRBV28 with TRBJ1-1, with D perhaps TRBD1 (6 bases). The V and J ends lost 7 bases and 1 base respectively, with 10 bases between them. This CDR3 is built from 13 residues. CDR1 MDHEN and CDR2 SYDVKM come from the germline V gene.

Comment on this clone: Other DNA variants within this sample encode the same CDR3. The chain has TRBV7-8 and TRBJ2-7, with 7 bases aligning to TRBD1. J was trimmed by 4 bases and V by 1 base; bases with no gene match: 4. The CDR3 covers 14 residues. Germline V gene sequence: CDR1 SGHVS, CDR2 FQNEAQ. CDR3 DNA: TGTGCCAGCAGCTTAGGACAGGGATGGTACGAGCAGTACTTC. Translated: CASSLGQGWYEQYF.

The gene calls are TRBV25-1 and TRBJ2-1; tentatively, D is TRBD1 (6 bases). Between the trimmed V and J ends, which lost 6 bases and 0 bases, there was a span of 9 bases. The CDR3 consists of 14 residues. CDR1 and CDR2 (germline): MGHDK, SYGVNS. The CDR3 spells CASRRDNSYNEQFF. DNA for the CDR3: TGTGCCAGCAGACGGGACAACTCCTACAATGAGCAGTTCTTC.

CDR3 residues: CASSLPETGELFF. CDR3 nucleotide sequence: TGCGCCAGCAGCTTGCCAGAAACCGGGGAGCTGTTTTTT. The chain couples TRBV5-1 to TRBJ2-2; D gene unclear. The CDR3 spans 13 residues. Germline CDR1 reads SGHRS; CDR2 reads YFSETQ. Trimming took 1 base from V and 5 from J, leaving 6 bases between them.

V and J are TRBV2 and TRBJ2-2; D gene ambiguous. This CDR3 has 16 residues. The ends were cut back, 4 bases at V and 2 bases at J, with 14 bases in the middle. Germline V gene sequence: CDR1 SNHLY, CDR2 FYNNEI. The CDR3 is CASSGQTVGNTGELFF. The CDR3 region has the DNA TGTGCCAGCAGTGGGCAAACCGTCGGCAACACCGGGGAGCTGTTTTTT.

This sequence joins TRBV28 and TRBJ1-5, with a possible D match to TRBD1 (5 bases). CDR1 and CDR2 from the germline V gene are MDHEN and SYDVKM. V lost 2 bases and J 4 bases, leaving 15 bases between the germline ends. This CDR3 is built from 16 residues. As DNA, the CDR3 is TGTGCCAGCAGTTTAAGCGGGGGACGGTTGAATCAGCCCCAGCATTTT. Its translation: CASSLSGGRLNQPQHF.

V usage is TRBV29-1 and J usage is TRBJ2-3; D assignment may be TRBD1 or TRBD2 (6 bases each). The CDR3 sequence is 14 residues long. Germline assignment: CDR1 SQVTM and CDR2 ANQGSEA. V was clipped by 6 bases and J by 4 bases, with 17 bases between them. The CDR3 DNA reads TGCAGCGTCGAGGGGGGCCTCAACGCAGATACGCAGTATTTT. As protein: CSVEGGLNADTQYF.

The chain combines TRBV5-1 with TRBJ2-7; 12 bases line up with TRBD2. The length of the CDR3 is 16 residues. J lost 3 bases, V lost 4 bases, and 8 bases had no gene match. Per germline, CDR1 SGHRS and CDR2 YFSETQ. For the CDR3, the DNA is TGCGCCAGCAGCGCGAACGGACTAGCGGGGATCTACGAGCAGTACTTC. Translating gives CASSANGLAGIYEQYF.

The V call is TRBV7-9, the J call TRBJ1-2; 7 bases are shared with TRBD1. This CDR3 comprises 14 residues. The germline V gene encodes CDR1 SEHNR and CDR2 FQNEAQ (reference sequence). The ends lost 0 bases at V and 4 bases at J; junction bases unmatched: 2. The DNA of the CDR3 is TGTGCCAGCAGCTTAGCTTGGGACAGCTATGGCTACACCTTC. Encoded protein: CASSLAWDSYGYTF.

CDR3 region: CASHWGDTGELFF. The CDR3 DNA reads TGTGCCAGCCACTGGGGGGACACCGGGGAGCTGTTTTTT. The chain uses TRBV7-8 and TRBJ2-2, with D possibly being TRBD2 (6 bases). This CDR3 is built from 13 residues. Germline loops: CDR1 SGHVS, CDR2 FQNEAQ. Trimming removed 8 bases from V and 3 bases from J, with 10 bases in between.

The CDR3: CASSLALDGRRGYGYTF. CDR3 nucleotide sequence: TGTGCCAGCAGCTTAGCTTTGGACGGCCGCCGCGGCTATGGCTACACCTTC. The chain employs TRBV7-2 and TRBJ1-2; D call uncertain. With 0 bases removed from V and 4 bases from J, the gap between germline ends came to 18 bases. CDR1 is SGHTA, CDR2 FQGNSA, per germline. CDR3 length: 17 amino acids.

V is TRBV7-2 and J is TRBJ2-7; TRBD2 matches at 10 bases. CDR1 SGHTA and CDR2 FQGNSA come from the germline V gene. J lost 4 bases, V lost 4 bases, and 10 bases had no gene match. The CDR3 contains 16 residues. In DNA form, the CDR3 reads TGTGCCAGCAGCTCTCCGAGCGGGAGGGCCAGATACGAGCAGTACTTC. It specifies CASSSPSGRARYEQYF.

This clone was picked up one time. The V and J genes are TRBV5-1 and TRBJ2-1; 7 bases fit TRBD2. The CDR3 length is 16 residues. Germline CDR1 and CDR2: SGHRS and YFSETQ. Trimming removed 4 bases from V and 2 bases from J; junction bases left unmatched: 9. The CDR3 loop reads CASSQEPLAAYNEQFF. CDR3 DNA: TGCGCCAGCAGCCAAGAGCCTCTAGCGGCCTACAATGAGCAGTTCTTC.

The V and J genes are TRBV6-1 and TRBJ1-1; TRBD1 aligns across 8 bases. J lost 8 bases, V lost 4 bases, and 9 bases had no gene match. Germline lookup yields CDR1 MNHNS and CDR2 SASEGT. The CDR3 runs to 14 residues. The CDR3 protein is CASSGDRTGREAFF. DNA of the CDR3: TGTGCCAGCAGTGGAGATAGGACAGGGCGAGAAGCTTTCTTT.